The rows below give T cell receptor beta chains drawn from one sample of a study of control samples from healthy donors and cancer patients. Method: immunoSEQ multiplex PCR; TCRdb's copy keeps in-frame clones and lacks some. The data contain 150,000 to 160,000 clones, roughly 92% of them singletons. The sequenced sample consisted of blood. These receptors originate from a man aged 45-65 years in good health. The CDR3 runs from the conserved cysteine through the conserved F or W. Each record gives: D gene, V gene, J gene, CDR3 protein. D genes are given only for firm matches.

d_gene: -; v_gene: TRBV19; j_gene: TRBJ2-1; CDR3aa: CASSRDTYNEQFF
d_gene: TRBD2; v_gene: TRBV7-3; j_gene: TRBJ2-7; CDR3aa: CASSPGGGRGDEQYF
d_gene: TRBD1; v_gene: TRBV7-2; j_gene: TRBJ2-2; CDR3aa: CASGRGLGTGELFF
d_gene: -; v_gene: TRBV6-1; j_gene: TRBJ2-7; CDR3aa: CASSYMGDEQYF
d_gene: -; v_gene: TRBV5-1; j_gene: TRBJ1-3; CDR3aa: CASRLAISGNTIYF
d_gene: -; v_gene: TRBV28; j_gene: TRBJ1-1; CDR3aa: CASRPGGTPTITEAFF
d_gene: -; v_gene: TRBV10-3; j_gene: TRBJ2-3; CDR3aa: CAISDPRGTDTQYF
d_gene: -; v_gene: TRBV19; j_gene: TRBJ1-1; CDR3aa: CASSIGNLNTEAFF
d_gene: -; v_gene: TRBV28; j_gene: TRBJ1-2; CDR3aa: CASTTEGGGYTF
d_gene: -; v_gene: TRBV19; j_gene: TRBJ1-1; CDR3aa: CASSMFPSTEAFF
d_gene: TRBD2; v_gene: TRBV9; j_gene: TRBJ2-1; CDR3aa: CASSSSSGYYNEQFF
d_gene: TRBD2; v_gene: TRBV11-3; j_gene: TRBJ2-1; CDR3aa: CASSVLAGRNEQFF
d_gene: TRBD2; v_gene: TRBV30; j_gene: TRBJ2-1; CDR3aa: CAWRREVLNEQFF
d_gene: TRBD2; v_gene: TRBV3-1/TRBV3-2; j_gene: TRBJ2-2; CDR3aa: CASSQLSGSRTGELFF
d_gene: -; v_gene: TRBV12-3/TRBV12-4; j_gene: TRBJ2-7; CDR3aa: CASSRDSYEQYF
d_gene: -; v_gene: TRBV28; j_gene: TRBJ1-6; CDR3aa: CASSSTGQAYNSPLHF
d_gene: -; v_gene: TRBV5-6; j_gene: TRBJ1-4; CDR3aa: CASSLGYRPEKLFF
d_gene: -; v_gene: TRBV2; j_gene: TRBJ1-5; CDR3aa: CASKSGSGSNQPQHF
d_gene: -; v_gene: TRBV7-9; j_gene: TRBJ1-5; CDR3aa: CASSLGQLSQPQHF
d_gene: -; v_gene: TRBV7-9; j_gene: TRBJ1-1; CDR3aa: CASSLRSGRANTEAFF
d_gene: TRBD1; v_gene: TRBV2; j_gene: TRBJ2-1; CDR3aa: CASTRDRGARSSYNEQFF
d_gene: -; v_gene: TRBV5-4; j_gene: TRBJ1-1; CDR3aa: CASVREGLSGVTEAFF
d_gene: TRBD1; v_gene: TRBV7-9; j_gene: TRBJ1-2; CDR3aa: CASRYGGQVNYGYTF
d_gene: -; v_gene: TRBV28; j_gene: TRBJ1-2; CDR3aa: CASSSLDYGYTF
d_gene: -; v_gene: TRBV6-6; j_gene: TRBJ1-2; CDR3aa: CASRDTYYGYTF
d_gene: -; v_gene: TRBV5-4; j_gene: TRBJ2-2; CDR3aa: CASSFRPGVSGELFF
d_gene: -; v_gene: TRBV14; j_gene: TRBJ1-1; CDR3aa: CASSPQFNTEAFF
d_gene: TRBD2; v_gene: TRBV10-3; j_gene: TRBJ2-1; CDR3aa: CAISGLAGPYNEQFF
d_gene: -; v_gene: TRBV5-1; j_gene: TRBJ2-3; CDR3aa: CASSLKSPRAPGTQYF
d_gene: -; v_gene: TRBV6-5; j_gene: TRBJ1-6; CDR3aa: CASSSRVPYNSPLHF
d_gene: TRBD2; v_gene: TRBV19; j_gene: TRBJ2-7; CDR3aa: CASSPGLAATYEQYF
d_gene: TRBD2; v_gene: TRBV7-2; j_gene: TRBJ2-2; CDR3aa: CASSRLAPNTGELFF
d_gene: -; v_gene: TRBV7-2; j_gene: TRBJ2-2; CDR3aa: CASSHRIGELFF
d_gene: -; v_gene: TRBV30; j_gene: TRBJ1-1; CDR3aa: CAWSPRRGFNTEAFF
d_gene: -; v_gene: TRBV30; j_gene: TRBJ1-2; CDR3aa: CALYREGYTF
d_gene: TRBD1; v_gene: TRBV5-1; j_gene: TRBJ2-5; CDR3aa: CASSKTGEETQYF
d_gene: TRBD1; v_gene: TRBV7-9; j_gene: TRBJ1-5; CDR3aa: CASSSTGGNQPQHF
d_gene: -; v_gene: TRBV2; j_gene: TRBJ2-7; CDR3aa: CASSDLHEQYF
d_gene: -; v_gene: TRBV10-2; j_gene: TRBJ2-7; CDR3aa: CASSDPDYEQYF
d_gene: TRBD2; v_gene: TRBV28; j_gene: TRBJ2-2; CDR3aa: CASRPTSVAGELFF
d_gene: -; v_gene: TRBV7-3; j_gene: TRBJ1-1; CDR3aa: CASSSAMNTEAFF
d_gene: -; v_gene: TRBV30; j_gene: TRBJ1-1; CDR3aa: CAWSPGHPAFF
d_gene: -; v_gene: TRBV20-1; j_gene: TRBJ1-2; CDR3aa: CSASGTYTF
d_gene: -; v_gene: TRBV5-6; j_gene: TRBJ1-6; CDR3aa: CASSWTAVNSPLHF